These 14 T cell receptor beta chains originate from one sample sequenced in a study of blood T cell repertoires in COVID-19. Only in-frame clones appear in the TCRdb table, and some are missing; sequencing was by immunoSEQ multiplex PCR. The sample holds about 25,000 clones, less than 90% seen once. Sequenced: peripheral blood. These receptors originate from a man aged 65-85 years with active COVID-19.

V usage is TRBV29-1 and J usage is TRBJ2-3, with D hard to call. This CDR3 comprises 15 residues. V gave up 3 bases and J gave up 4 bases, with 17 bases separating them. Germline V gene lookup returns CDR1 SQVTM and CDR2 ANQGSEA. CDR3 in DNA: TGCAGCGTTGACGTTTATGGGCCCCCGGCAGATACGCAGTATTTT. As protein: CSVDVYGPPADTQYF.

This CDR3 is CASSQEYLAGAGGETQYF. As DNA, the CDR3 is TGCGCCAGCAGCCAAGAGTATCTAGCGGGGGCCGGAGGGGAGACCCAGTACTTC. The V gene is TRBV4-3, the J gene TRBJ2-5; 10 nucleotides align to TRBD2. Germline assignment: CDR1 LGHNA and CDR2 YSLEER. Trimming cost V 0 bases and J 5 bases; bases outside gene matches: 12. The CDR3 runs 18 residues.

J is TRBJ1-5 and V is TRBV30; D is perhaps TRBD1 (5 bases). The germline CDR1 and CDR2 sequences are GTSNPN and SVGIG (reference sequence). This CDR3 region has 13 residues. Trimming took off 2 bases at V and 5 bases at J, with 10 bases between the two ends. DNA of the CDR3: TGTGCCTGGAGTCCAGGGCTGGATCAGCCCCAGCATTTT. Translating gives CAWSPGLDQPQHF.

The chain uses TRBV28 and TRBJ2-2, with 9 bases that match TRBD1. The length of the CDR3 is 15 residues. V dropped 5 bases and J dropped 7; count of bases not matched to a gene: 8. Looked up from germline, CDR1 is MDHEN and CDR2 is SYDVKM. The CDR3 bases are TGTGCCAGCAGTGGGGGACAGGGTAATTTCGGGGAGCTGTTTTTT. Its translation is CASSGGQGNFGELFF.

CDR3 coding DNA: TGCGCCAGCAGCCCGGTCGGACTAGCGGAGCTGGATACGCAGTATTTT. Translated, it gives CASSPVGLAELDTQYF. The V and J genes are TRBV4-3 and TRBJ2-3, with 10 bases identical to TRBD2. The CDR3 extends over 16 amino acids. Germline CDR1 is LGHNA and CDR2 is YSLEER. V lost 4 bases and J lost 6; bases outside the gene matches: 10.

V and J are TRBV2 and TRBJ2-2, with D unclear. The CDR3 extends over 14 amino acids. Germline CDR1 is SNHLY and CDR2 is FYNNEI. Trimming took off 10 bases at V and 2 bases at J, with 14 bases between the two ends. In nucleotides, the CDR3 is TGTGCCACCCTCCAGGCCACTAACACCGGGGAGCTGTTTTTT. Its translation is CATLQATNTGELFF.

This chain links TRBV19 with TRBJ1-2; TRBD1 might be the D (6 bases). The V end lost 3 bases, the J end lost 4 bases, and 12 bases lay between the germline ends. This CDR3 is 14 amino acids long. The V gene's germline CDR1 is LNHDA and CDR2 SQIVND (reference sequence). The CDR3 region has the DNA TGTGCCAGTAGTATTCGCCAGGGGCCCTATGGCTACACCTTC. Translating it yields CASSIRQGPYGYTF.

The chain couples TRBV7-2 to TRBJ2-2; 7 bases line up with TRBD1. Germline values: CDR1 SGHTA, CDR2 FQGNSA. Losses at the gene ends were 5 bases for V and 5 bases for J; bases not matched to a gene: 8. CDR3 length: 15 residues. The CDR3 here is CASSLRQGGTGELFF. CDR3 bases: TGTGCCAGCAGCCTACGACAGGGCGGGACCGGGGAGCTGTTTTTT.

CDR3 sequence (DNA): TGTGCCAGCAGCTTGACCAGGGCATCCGAAGCTTTCTTT. Amino acid sequence: CASSLTRASEAFF. V and J are TRBV5-6 and TRBJ1-1, with D possibly being TRBD1 (5 bases). Trimming stripped 1 base from V and 8 bases from J, with 12 bases between. CDR1 SGHDT and CDR2 YYEEEE come from the germline V gene. CDR3 length: 13 amino acids.

This clone was detected a few times. The chain couples TRBV4-3 to TRBJ2-1; 9 nucleotides match TRBD1. Germline-derived CDR1 and CDR2 are LGHNA and YSLEER. CDR3 length: 15 amino acids. J gave up 3 bases and V 5 bases, and 5 bases lay outside the gene matches. The CDR3 reads CASSTTGGIYNEQFF. CDR3 DNA: TGCGCCAGCAGCACTACAGGGGGCATCTACAATGAGCAGTTCTTC.

Of note for this clone: An end of the junction does not agree with germline; a read error may underlie this. The chain uses TRBV4-2 and TRBJ2-5; TRBD2 aligns across 10 bases. This CDR3 region has 12 residues. Germline CDR1 reads LGHNA; CDR2 reads YNFKEQ. CDR3 sequence reads: CASSQLLAGSHF. The CDR3 bases are TGTGCCAGCAGCCAGCTACTAGCGGGATCCCACTTC.

The chain recombines TRBV7-9 with TRBJ1-3; 7 nucleotides line up with TRBD1. V shed 5 bases, J shed 0 bases, and the junction held 4 bases outside the gene matches. Germline assignment: CDR1 SEHNR and CDR2 FQNEAQ (reference sequence). This CDR3 spans 15 amino acids. The CDR3 DNA is TGTGCCAGCAGCCCACAGGGGTACTCTGGAAACACCATATATTTT. Translated: CASSPQGYSGNTIYF.

The chain employs TRBV5-1 and TRBJ2-4; tentatively, D is TRBD2 (6 bases). Germline V gives CDR1 SGHRS, CDR2 YFSETQ. V gave up 4 bases and J gave up 6 bases, with 17 bases separating them. The CDR3 has 15 amino acids. CDR3 region: CASSADGSGGNIQYF. The CDR3 DNA follows: TGCGCCAGCAGCGCGGACGGCTCCGGGGGAAACATTCAGTACTTC.

The CDR3 loop is CASRPGQGSGNTIYF. The CDR3 DNA reads TGTGCCAGCAGACCAGGACAGGGCTCTGGAAACACCATATATTTT. The chain employs TRBV28 and TRBJ1-3; TRBD1 agrees at 8 bases. Germline-derived CDR1 and CDR2 are MDHEN and SYDVKM. The J segment lost 0 bases and the V segment lost 6 bases, leaving 4 bases of the junction unmatched. The CDR3 has 15 residues.